This TCR beta chain comes out of a study of T cells in Graves' hyperthyroidism and ophthalmopathy. Study-level information: Blood from the periphery was taken at initial diagnosis, before any treatment. Broader study findings: A model of 13 V-J features distinguished ophthalmopathy from stable hyperthyroidism.

RNA transcripts gave rise to amplified TCR beta CDR3 regions. HTBI primers were employed in a first-round RT-PCR of the TCR CDR3. MiXCR, run by TCRdb on the multiplex PCR reads, gives a single entry per CDR3 protein. The sample has around 350,000 distinct CDR3 sequences, roughly 13% seen once; the top ten hold 9.2%. With respect to this clonotype: Its antigen remains unidentified.

The clonotype was recovered from a woman under 30 with Graves' hyperthyroidism. Source material: blood.

The CDR3 region has the DNA TGTGCCAGCAGTTACTCTTATAAGTGGAACGGTGGCTACACCTTC. Translating it yields CASSYSYKWNGGYTF. The chain links TRBV6-5 to TRBJ1-2; unclear D gene. The CDR3 spans 15 residues. Trimming cost V 0 bases and J 7 bases, with 15 bases left between them. Germline V gene lookup returns CDR1 MNHEY and CDR2 SVGAGI.